The clone carrying this T cell receptor (beta chain) appeared once. This record belongs to a study of blood T cell repertoires in COVID-19. The overall study: The study drew acute and convalescent COVID-19 samples from the United States, Italy and Spain. PBMCs, B-cell-depleted T cells, or T cells provided the cDNA or gDNA that made up the material.

In the authors' workflow: Counts of nucleated cells, estimated from reference gene primer amplification, were obtained. Sequencing was performed with immunoSEQ multiplex PCR; in TCRdb, only in-frame clones are kept and a portion is missing. V and J calls and clone size are as listed in that table; D and trimming were resolved from the DNA. The data contain 140,000 to 150,000 clones, around 81% of them singletons. Sequences were obtained from peripheral blood. The TCR sequence derives from a man between 60 and 70 years old with active or convalescent COVID-19.

CDR3 loop: CASSSTPGGGSEQFF. DNA for the CDR3: TGTGCCAGCAGTTCCACCCCGGGCGGGGGCAGTGAGCAGTTCTTC. V usage is TRBV6-2 or TRBV6-3 and J usage is TRBJ2-1; a possible D gene is TRBD2 (7 bases). The germline V gene has CDR1 MNHEY and CDR2 SVGEGT. Trimming took off 4 bases at V and 9 bases at J, with 19 bases between the two ends. The CDR3 spans 15 residues.